A single TCR beta chain is shown here with its context. This entry is derived from a study of cytomegalovirus exposure and HLA in healthy donors. The CDR3 has 20 residues. Germline CDR1 and CDR2: MNHEY and SMNVEV (reference sequence). The V segment lost 7 bases and the J segment 7 bases; nucleotides outside the gene matches: 24. Data came from immunoSEQ multiplex PCR; TCRdb stores just in-frame clones and leaves some out. The top ten clones hold roughly 4.3% of a sample with 97,000 or so clones, around nine tenths of them seen once. The chain links TRBV27 to TRBJ2-1; TRBD2 agrees at 11 bases. Sequencing was performed on PBMCs. The clonotype was recovered from a woman under 40 in good health and CMV-seronegative. The CDR3 is CASTKILAGGLGIELNEQFF. In DNA, the CDR3 is TGTGCCAGCACCAAAATCCTAGCGGGGGGCCTCGGGATTGAATTGAATGAGCAGTTCTTC.